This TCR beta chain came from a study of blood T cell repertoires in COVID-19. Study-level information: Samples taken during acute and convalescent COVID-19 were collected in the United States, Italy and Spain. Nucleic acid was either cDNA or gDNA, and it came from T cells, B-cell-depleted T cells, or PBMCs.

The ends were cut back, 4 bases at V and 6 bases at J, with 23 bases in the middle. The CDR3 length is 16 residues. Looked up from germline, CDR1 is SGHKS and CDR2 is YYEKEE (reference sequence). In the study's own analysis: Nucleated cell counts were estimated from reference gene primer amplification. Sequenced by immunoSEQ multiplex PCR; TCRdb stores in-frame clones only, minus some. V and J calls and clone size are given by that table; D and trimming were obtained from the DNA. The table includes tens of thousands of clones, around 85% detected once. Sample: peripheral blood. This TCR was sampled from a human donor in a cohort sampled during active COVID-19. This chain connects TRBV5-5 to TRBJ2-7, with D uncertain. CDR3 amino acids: CASSHRDKTYSLEQYF. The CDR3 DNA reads TGTGCCAGCAGCCACCGCGACAAGACCTACTCCCTCGAGCAGTACTTC.